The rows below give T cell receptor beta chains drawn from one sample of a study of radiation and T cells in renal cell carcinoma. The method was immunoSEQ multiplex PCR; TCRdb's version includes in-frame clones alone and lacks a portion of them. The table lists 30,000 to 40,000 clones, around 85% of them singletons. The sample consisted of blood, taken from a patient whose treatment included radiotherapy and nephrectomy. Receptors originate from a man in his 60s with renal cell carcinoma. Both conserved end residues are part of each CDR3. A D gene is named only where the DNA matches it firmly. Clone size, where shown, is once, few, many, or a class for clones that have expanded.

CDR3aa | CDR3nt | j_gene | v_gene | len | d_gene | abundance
CASSVRPNTGELFF | TGTGCCAGCAGCGTAAGGCCGAACACCGGGGAGCTGTTTTTT | TRBJ2-2 | TRBV9 | 14 | - | -
CASREAGSGQGTDTQYF | TGTGCCAGCAGAGAAGCGGGCTCGGGACAGGGTACAGATACGCAGTATTTT | TRBJ2-3 | TRBV6-1 | 17 | TRBD1 | once
CASSFSPAQETQYF | TGTGCCAGCAGCTTTTCTCCGGCCCAAGAGACCCAGTACTTC | TRBJ2-5 | TRBV7-8 | 14 | - | -
CASSQSRGKNYGYTF | TGCGCCAGCAGTCAATCGCGGGGCAAGAACTATGGCTACACCTTC | TRBJ1-2 | TRBV23-1 | 15 | - | -
CASSAEDRGGTEAFF | TGTGCCAGCAGCGCAGAAGACAGGGGAGGCACTGAAGCTTTCTTT | TRBJ1-1 | TRBV9 | 15 | TRBD1 | -
CASSPQGFPGAFGYTF | TGTGCCAGCAGCCCTCAGGGGTTTCCGGGGGCATTCGGCTACACCTTC | TRBJ1-2 | TRBV5-4 | 16 | - | -
CASSPGRNQETQYF | TGCGCCAGCAGCCCGGGACGGAACCAAGAGACCCAGTACTTC | TRBJ2-5 | TRBV5-1 | 14 | - | -
CASSPLGGDTEAFF | TGTGCCAGCTCACCTTTAGGAGGGGACACTGAAGCTTTCTTT | TRBJ1-1 | TRBV18 | 14 | - | -
CASGWRERTDTQYF | TGTGCCAGCGGCTGGCGGGAGAGGACAGATACGCAGTATTTT | TRBJ2-3 | TRBV7-2 | 14 | TRBD2 | -
CASSPKPGPYEQYF | TGTGCCAGCAGCCCTAAACCCGGACCTTACGAGCAGTACTTC | TRBJ2-7 | TRBV5-6 | 14 | - | once
CASSLGGLPWEDGYTF | TGCGCCAGCAGCTTGGGGGGCCTACCATGGGAGGATGGCTACACCTTC | TRBJ1-2 | TRBV5-1 | 16 | - | -
CASSERGLLNQPQHF | TGTGCCAGCAGTGAAAGGGGGCTCCTCAATCAGCCCCAGCATTTT | TRBJ1-5 | TRBV2 | 15 | TRBD1 | -
CASRTDGGRIFEQYF | TGCGCCAGCAGGACCGACGGGGGTCGGATCTTCGAGCAGTACTTC | TRBJ2-7 | TRBV5-1 | 15 | - | -
CASSSGPLDRFGMATNEKLFF | TGTGCCAGCAGTTCTGGGCCCTTGGACAGGTTCGGGATGGCAACTAATGAAAAACTGTTTTTT | TRBJ1-4 | TRBV27 | 21 | TRBD1 | -
CASSPPAGGQGNEQFF | TGTGCCAGCTCACCACCGGCGGGAGGGCAAGGCAATGAGCAGTTCTTC | TRBJ2-1 | TRBV18 | 16 | TRBD2 | few
CASSSPGVLGQGGTDTQYF | TGTGCCAGCAGTTCCCCGGGGGTTTTGGGGCAGGGGGGCACAGATACGCAGTATTTT | TRBJ2-3 | TRBV27 | 19 | - | -
CASSRLAGGPGELFF | TGTGCCAGCAGCAGACTAGCGGGAGGGCCCGGGGAGCTGTTTTTT | TRBJ2-2 | TRBV7-9 | 15 | TRBD2 | -
CASSPPQRGEQYF | TGTGCCAGCTCACCACCCCAACGGGGTGAGCAGTACTTC | TRBJ2-7 | TRBV18 | 13 | - | once
CASRPRTSGEQYF | TGTGCCAGCAGACCGCGCACCTCAGGCGAGCAGTACTTC | TRBJ2-7 | TRBV7-2 | 13 | - | -
CASSFDKTQYF | TGTGCCAGCAGCTTCGATAAGACGCAGTATTTT | TRBJ2-3 | TRBV5-6 | 11 | - | once
CASSHGLRHEQYF | TGTGCCAGCAGCCACGGACTCCGGCACGAGCAGTACTTC | TRBJ2-7 | TRBV7-9 | 13 | - | -
CASSSGTDTDTQYF | TGTGCCAGCAGTTCCGGGACGGACACAGATACGCAGTATTTT | TRBJ2-3 | TRBV27 | 14 | - | -
CASSGPGTSGIGTGELFF | TGTGCCAGCAGTGGACCCGGGACTAGCGGGATAGGAACCGGGGAGCTGTTTTTT | TRBJ2-2 | TRBV6-1 | 18 | TRBD2 | -
CASSYWTSNEQFF | TGTGCCAGCAGTTACTGGACATCCAATGAGCAGTTCTTC | TRBJ2-1 | TRBV6-5 | 13 | - | -
CASSQQDRTGLANTIYF | TGTGCCAGCTCCCAACAGGACAGGACGGGCTTGGCAAACACCATATATTTT | TRBJ1-3 | TRBV18 | 17 | TRBD1 | -
CASSHTVAEQFF | TGTGCCAGCAGCCATACAGTGGCTGAGCAGTTCTTC | TRBJ2-1 | TRBV5-4 | 12 | - | -
CASSGTGTGAQETQYF | TGTGCCAGCAGCGGAACCGGGACAGGAGCTCAAGAGACCCAGTACTTC | TRBJ2-5 | TRBV7-6 | 16 | TRBD1 | once
CASSLYDPETQYF | TGCGCCAGCAGCCTCTACGACCCAGAGACCCAGTACTTC | TRBJ2-5 | TRBV5-1 | 13 | - | once
CAWRLGINTGELFF | TGTGCCTGGAGATTGGGGATCAACACCGGGGAGCTGTTTTTT | TRBJ2-2 | TRBV30 | 14 | - | -
CASSQVALRAGGRETQYF | TGCGCCAGCAGCCAAGTCGCTCTTCGGGCGGGAGGGCGAGAGACCCAGTACTTC | TRBJ2-5 | TRBV4-1 | 18 | TRBD2 | once
CATSRGAGGTIEQYF | TGTGCCACCAGCAGAGGGGCGGGAGGAACCATCGAGCAGTACTTC | TRBJ2-7 | TRBV15 | 15 | TRBD2 | -
CASSSGTGYNGELFF | TGTGCCAGCAGTTCCGGGACAGGGTATAACGGGGAGCTGTTTTTT | TRBJ2-2 | TRBV27 | 15 | TRBD1 | -
CASSLLAGTYNEQFF | TGTGCCAGCAGCTTACTAGCGGGCACCTACAATGAGCAGTTCTTC | TRBJ2-1 | TRBV7-2 | 15 | TRBD2 | -
CASSPTTGLIYGYTF | TGTGCCAGCAGCCCGACGACAGGGCTAATCTATGGCTACACCTTC | TRBJ1-2 | TRBV5-6 | 15 | TRBD1 | -
CASSPVGLAGVDTQYF | TGTGCCAGCTCACCCGTGGGACTAGCGGGAGTGGATACGCAGTATTTT | TRBJ2-3 | TRBV18 | 16 | TRBD2 | -
CASSSTTGEWAQPQHF | TGTGCCAGCAGCTCCACCACAGGGGAGTGGGCTCAGCCCCAGCATTTT | TRBJ1-5 | TRBV7-2 | 16 | TRBD1 | -
CASSPPGGYQPQHF | TGTGCCAGCAGCCCCCCAGGGGGTTATCAGCCCCAGCATTTT | TRBJ1-5 | TRBV7-9 | 14 | TRBD1 | few
CASSQDGLHEQFF | TGTGCCAGCAGCCAAGATGGCCTTCATGAGCAGTTCTTC | TRBJ2-1 | TRBV14 | 13 | - | many
CAINPIQGAHQGYTF | TGTGCCATCAATCCGATACAGGGGGCGCATCAAGGCTACACCTTC | TRBJ1-2 | TRBV10-3 | 15 | TRBD1 | -
CASSYIIAGGPRSYNEQFF | TGTGCCAGCAGCTACATTATAGCGGGAGGGCCTCGGAGTTACAATGAGCAGTTCTTC | TRBJ2-1 | TRBV11-3 | 19 | TRBD2 | -
CAWSETGPRMTTTTGNEQFF | TGTGCCTGGAGCGAGACAGGGCCCCGCATGACGACTACTACGGGCAATGAGCAGTTCTTC | TRBJ2-1 | TRBV30 | 20 | TRBD1 | few
CATSSRTPNNQPQHF | TGTGCCACCAGCAGCCGAACACCCAACAATCAGCCCCAGCATTTT | TRBJ1-5 | TRBV15 | 15 | - | -
CASSYLAGGPDTQYF | TGTGCCAGCAGCTATCTAGCGGGAGGGCCAGATACGCAGTATTTT | TRBJ2-3 | TRBV7-9 | 15 | TRBD2 | -
CASSLLVSTDTQYF | TGTGCCAGCAGCCTTCTAGTGAGCACAGATACGCAGTATTTT | TRBJ2-3 | TRBV9 | 14 | - | -
CASSELGSYNEQFF | TGTGCCAGCAGTGAATTGGGTTCCTACAATGAGCAGTTCTTC | TRBJ2-1 | TRBV6-1 | 14 | - | -
CASSSSGTATNEKLFF | TGCGCCAGCAGCTCTTCCGGGACAGCAACTAATGAAAAACTGTTTTTT | TRBJ1-4 | TRBV5-1 | 16 | TRBD1 | -
CASSPRQDTGELFF | TGTGCCAGCAGTCCCCGACAGGACACCGGGGAGCTGTTTTTT | TRBJ2-2 | TRBV6-5 | 14 | - | -
CASSRDRVPGANVLTF | TGTGCCAGCAGCCGGGACAGGGTGCCTGGGGCCAACGTCCTGACTTTC | TRBJ2-6 | TRBV7-3 | 16 | TRBD1 | once
CASSLTGFSTEAFF | TGCGCCAGCAGCCTTACAGGGTTTAGCACTGAAGCTTTCTTT | TRBJ1-1 | TRBV5-1 | 14 | - | -
CAWSVPLAGFSYEQYF | TGTGCCTGGAGTGTACCCCTAGCGGGTTTCTCCTACGAGCAGTACTTC | TRBJ2-7 | TRBV30 | 16 | TRBD2 | once
CASSNGGLAGGTSTDTQYF | TGTGCCAGCAGCAACGGGGGACTAGCGGGAGGAACTAGCACAGATACGCAGTATTTT | TRBJ2-3 | TRBV7-2 | 19 | TRBD2 | -
CASSQSPRADTQYF | TGCGCCAGCAGTCAATCGCCCCGGGCAGATACGCAGTATTTT | TRBJ2-3 | TRBV23-1 | 14 | - | -
CASSPTKATYEQYF | TGCGCCAGCAGCCCCACTAAAGCTACCTACGAGCAGTACTTC | TRBJ2-7 | TRBV5-1 | 14 | - | -